The 12 T cell receptor beta chains presented below share a single source sample, sequenced in a study of T cells in Graves' hyperthyroidism and ophthalmopathy. Amplified TCR beta CDR3 regions derived from RNA transcripts. TCR CDR3 regions were first amplified by RT-PCR with HTBI primers. Via MiXCR, TCRdb re-called the multiplex PCR reads, giving one row per CDR3 protein. The table includes about 480,000 distinct CDR3 sequences, around 24% detected once. Source material: blood. Receptors were obtained from a woman aged 25 to 39 with Graves' ophthalmopathy.

This clonotype was picked up many times. CDR3: CATSRDQGVYEQYF. CDR3 sequence (DNA): TGTGCCACCAGCAGAGATCAGGGGGTCTACGAGCAGTACTTC. The rearrangement uses TRBV15 and TRBJ2-7; 7 bases align to TRBD1. The CDR3 covers 14 residues. V shed 0 bases and J 3 bases; nucleotides not matched to a gene: 2. Germline lookup yields CDR1 LNHNV and CDR2 YYDKDF (reference sequence).

This clonotype has ten or more counts. In DNA form, the CDR3 reads TGTGCCAGCAGTCGCTTGACTAGCGTGGGAGAGACCCAGTACTTC. Its translation is CASSRLTSVGETQYF. The chain employs TRBV27 and TRBJ2-5; 8 bases are shared with TRBD2. CDR1 and CDR2 (germline): MNHEY, SMNVEV (reference sequence). The CDR3 extends over 15 amino acids. Trimming at V came to 5 bases and at J to 4 bases, leaving 9 bases not matched to a gene.

This clonotype came up many times. V is TRBV11-1 and J is TRBJ2-2; TRBD1 agrees at 10 bases. In germline, CDR1 is SGHAT, CDR2 FQDESV (reference sequence). V shed 4 bases, J shed 3 bases, and the junction held 2 bases outside the gene matches. This CDR3 spans 15 amino acids. Here the CDR3 reads CASSYGTGDTGELFF. DNA of the CDR3: TGTGCCAGCAGCTACGGGACAGGGGACACCGGGGAGCTGTTTTTT. Full variable domain (outside the CDR3, taken from reference TRBV11-1 and TRBJ2-2): EAEVAQSPRYKITEKSQAVAFWCDPISGHATLYWYRQILGQGPELLVQFQDESVVDDSQLPKDRFSAERLKGVDSTLKIQPAELGDSAMYLCASSYGTGDTGELFFGEGSRLTVL.

This clonotype was found many times. The rearrangement joins TRBV20-1 to TRBJ2-7; 7 bases are a match to TRBD1. This CDR3 is built from 13 residues. Germline assignment: CDR1 DFQATT and CDR2 SNEGSKA (reference sequence). V shed 5 bases and J 5 bases; nucleotides not matched to a gene: 9. CDR3 in amino acids: CSADRDSMDEQYF. The CDR3 nucleotides are TGCAGTGCTGACCGGGACAGCATGGACGAGCAGTACTTC.

This rearrangement joins TRBV5-1 to TRBJ2-7; 9 bases fit TRBD1. Germline V lookup: CDR1 SGHRS, CDR2 YFSETQ. V was pared by 4 bases and J by 3 bases, with 5 bases of the junction left unmatched. The CDR3 loop spans 14 amino acids. CDR3 residues: CASSTWTGVYEQYF. The CDR3 DNA reads TGCGCCAGCAGCACATGGACAGGGGTCTACGAGCAGTACTTC. The full variable domain, its missing parts supplied by reference TRBV5-1 and TRBJ2-7, is KAGVTQTPRYLIKTRGQQVTLSCSPISGHRSVSWYQQTPGQGLQFLFEYFSETQRNKGNFPGRFSGRQFSNSRSEMNVSTLELGDSALYLCASSTWTGVYEQYFGPGTRLTVT.

This clonotype was detected many times. The chain combines TRBV20-1 with TRBJ2-7, with a weak D call TRBD2 (5 bases). Germline V lookup: CDR1 DFQATT, CDR2 SNEGSKA (reference sequence). V lost 5 bases and J lost 6, with 17 bases in between. The CDR3 spans 13 residues. The DNA for the CDR3 is TGCAGTGCTCAGACCGGGGTCCCGGGCGAGCAGTACTTC. Amino acids: CSAQTGVPGEQYF.

Ten or more counts support this clonotype. V and J are TRBV27 and TRBJ2-2; 8 bases map to TRBD1. CDR1 MNHEY and CDR2 SMNVEV come from the germline V gene (reference sequence). CDR3 length: 16 amino acids. V shed 4 bases and J 3 bases; nucleotides not matched to a gene: 7. The CDR3 loop reads CASSSRQGLDTGELFF. CDR3 nucleotide sequence: TGTGCCAGCAGTTCACGACAGGGGTTGGACACCGGGGAGCTGTTTTTT.

The chain joins TRBV25-1 to TRBJ1-5; weak D call: TRBD1 (6 bases). V was pared by 1 base and J by 0 bases, with 7 bases between. The CDR3 is 15 residues long. From germline, CDR1 is MGHDK and CDR2 SYGVNS. CDR3 nucleotide sequence: TGTGCCAGCAGTGAATGGACAGATAGCAATCAGCCCCAGCATTTT. Its translation is CASSEWTDSNQPQHF.

This clonotype was counted a few times. This chain joins TRBV6-1 and TRBJ2-7; D is perhaps TRBD1 (7 bases). From germline, CDR1 is MNHNS and CDR2 SASEGT. V was pared by 6 bases and J by 1 base, with 19 bases between. The CDR3 extends over 16 amino acids. The CDR3 protein is CASSTRTTRGSYEQYF. The CDR3 region has the DNA TGTGCCAGCAGCACACGGACTACCAGGGGGTCCTACGAGCAGTACTTC.

The chain recombines TRBV7-9 with TRBJ2-7; D ambiguous. Trimming took off 5 bases at V and 6 bases at J, with 17 bases between the two ends. Germline CDR1 reads SEHNR; CDR2 reads FQNEAQ (reference sequence). The CDR3 loop spans 14 amino acids. CDR3 residues: CASSPPQSLGEQYF. Written as DNA, the CDR3 is TGTGCCAGCAGCCCCCCTCAGAGTCTGGGCGAGCAGTACTTC.

This clonotype was detected ten times or more. The chain combines TRBV27 with TRBJ2-7, with 7 bases lining up with TRBD1. From germline, CDR1 is MNHEY and CDR2 SMNVEV (reference sequence). V lost 10 bases, J lost 5 bases, and 11 bases stayed unmatched. The CDR3 covers 13 residues. CDR3 residues: CATGYRGRDEQYF. In nucleotides, the CDR3 is TGTGCCACAGGGTACAGGGGTCGGGACGAGCAGTACTTC.

This clonotype was found many times. The V call is TRBV20-1, the J call TRBJ2-7, with unresolved D. Germline V gene sequence: CDR1 DFQATT, CDR2 SNEGSKA (reference sequence). V lost 6 bases, J lost 1 base, and 19 bases lay in between. The CDR3 is 15 amino acids. The CDR3 DNA follows: TGCAGTGCCCGCGAGGTGTCCAGCGCATCCTACGAGCAGTACTTC. It is translated as CSAREVSSASYEQYF.